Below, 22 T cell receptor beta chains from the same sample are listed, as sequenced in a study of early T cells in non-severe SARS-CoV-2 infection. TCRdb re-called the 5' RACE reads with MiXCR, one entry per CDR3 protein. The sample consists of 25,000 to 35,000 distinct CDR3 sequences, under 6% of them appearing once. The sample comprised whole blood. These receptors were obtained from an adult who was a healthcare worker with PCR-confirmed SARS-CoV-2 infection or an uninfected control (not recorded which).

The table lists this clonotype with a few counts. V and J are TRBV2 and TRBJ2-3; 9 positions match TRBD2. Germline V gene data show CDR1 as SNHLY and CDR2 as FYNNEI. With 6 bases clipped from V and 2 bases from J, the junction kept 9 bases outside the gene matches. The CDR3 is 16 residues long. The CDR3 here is CASRLTSSGVTDTQYF. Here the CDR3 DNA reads TGTGCCAGCAGGCTGACGTCTAGCGGGGTCACAGATACGCAGTATTTT.

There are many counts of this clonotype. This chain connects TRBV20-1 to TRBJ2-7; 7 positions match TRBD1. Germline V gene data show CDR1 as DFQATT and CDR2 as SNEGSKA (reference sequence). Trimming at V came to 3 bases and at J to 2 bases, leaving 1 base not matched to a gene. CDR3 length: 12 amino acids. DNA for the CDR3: TGCAGTGCTAGGGACAGGACCTACGAGCAGTACTTC. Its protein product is CSARDRTYEQYF.

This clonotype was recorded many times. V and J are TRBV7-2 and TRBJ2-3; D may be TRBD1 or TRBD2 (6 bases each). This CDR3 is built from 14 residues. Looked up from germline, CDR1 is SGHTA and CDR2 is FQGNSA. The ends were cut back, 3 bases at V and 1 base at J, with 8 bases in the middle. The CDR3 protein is CASSFRGRTDTQYF. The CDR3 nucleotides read TGTGCCAGCAGCTTTCGGGGGCGCACAGATACGCAGTATTTT.

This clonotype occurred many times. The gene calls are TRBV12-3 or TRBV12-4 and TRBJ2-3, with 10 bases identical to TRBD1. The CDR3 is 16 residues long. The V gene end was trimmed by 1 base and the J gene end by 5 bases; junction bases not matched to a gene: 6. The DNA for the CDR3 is TGTGCCAGCAGTTTAGAGACAGGGGGCATTGAAGATACGCAGTATTTT. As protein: CASSLETGGIEDTQYF.

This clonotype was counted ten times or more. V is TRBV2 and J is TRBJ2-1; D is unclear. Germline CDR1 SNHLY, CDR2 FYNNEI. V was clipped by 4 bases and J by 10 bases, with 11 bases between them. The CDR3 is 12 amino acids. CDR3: CASSVVIREQFF. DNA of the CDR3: TGTGCCAGCAGTGTGGTTATTCGGGAGCAGTTCTTC.

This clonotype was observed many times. The CDR3 spells CASSLDRGNNQPQHF. DNA for the CDR3: TGTGCCAGCAGCTTGGACAGGGGGAACAATCAGCCCCAGCATTTT. V is TRBV7-9 and J is TRBJ1-5; 10 bases match TRBD1. Trimming took 3 bases from V and 3 from J; bases not matched to a gene: 2. The germline gives CDR1 SEHNR, CDR2 FQNEAQ (reference sequence). The CDR3 loop spans 15 amino acids.

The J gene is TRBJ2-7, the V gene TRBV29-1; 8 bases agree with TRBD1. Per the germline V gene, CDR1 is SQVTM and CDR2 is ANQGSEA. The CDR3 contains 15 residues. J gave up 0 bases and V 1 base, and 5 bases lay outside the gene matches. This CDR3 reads CSVEGLGTGSYEQYF. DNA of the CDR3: TGCAGCGTTGAAGGGCTCGGGACAGGCTCCTACGAGCAGTACTTC.

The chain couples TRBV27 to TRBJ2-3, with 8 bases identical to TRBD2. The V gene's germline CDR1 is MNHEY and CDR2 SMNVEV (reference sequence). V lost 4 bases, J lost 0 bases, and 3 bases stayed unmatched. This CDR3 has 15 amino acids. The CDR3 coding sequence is TGTGCCAGCAGTTCGGCGGGGGGAAGCACAGATACGCAGTATTTT. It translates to CASSSAGGSTDTQYF.

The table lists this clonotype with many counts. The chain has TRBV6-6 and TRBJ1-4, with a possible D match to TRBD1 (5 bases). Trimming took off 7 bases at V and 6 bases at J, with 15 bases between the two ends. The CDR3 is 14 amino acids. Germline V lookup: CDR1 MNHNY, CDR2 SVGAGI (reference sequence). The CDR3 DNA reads TGTGCCAGCAATATAGACAGCTCCTATGAAAAACTGTTTTTT. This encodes CASNIDSSYEKLFF.

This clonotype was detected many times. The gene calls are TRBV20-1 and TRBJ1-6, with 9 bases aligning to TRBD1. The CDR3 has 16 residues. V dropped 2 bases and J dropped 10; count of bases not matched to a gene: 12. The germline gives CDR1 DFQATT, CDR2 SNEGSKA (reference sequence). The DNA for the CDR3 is TGCAGTGCTAGAAGGGGTGGGACAGGGAGAGACTCACCCCTCCACTTT. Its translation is CSARRGGTGRDSPLHF.

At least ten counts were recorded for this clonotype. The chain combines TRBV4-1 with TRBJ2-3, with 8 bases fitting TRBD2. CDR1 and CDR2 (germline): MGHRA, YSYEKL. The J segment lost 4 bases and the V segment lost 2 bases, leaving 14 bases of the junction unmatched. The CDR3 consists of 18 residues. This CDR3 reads CASSQKRNLAGFADTQYF. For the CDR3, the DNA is TGCGCCAGCAGCCAAAAAAGAAATCTAGCGGGTTTTGCAGATACGCAGTATTTT.

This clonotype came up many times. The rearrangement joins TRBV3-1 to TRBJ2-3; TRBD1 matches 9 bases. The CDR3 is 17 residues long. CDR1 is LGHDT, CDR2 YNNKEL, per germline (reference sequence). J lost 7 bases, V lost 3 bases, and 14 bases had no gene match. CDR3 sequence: CASSQDRGDRVWNTQYF. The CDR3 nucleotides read TGTGCCAGCAGCCAGGACAGAGGGGACAGGGTTTGGAATACGCAGTATTTT.

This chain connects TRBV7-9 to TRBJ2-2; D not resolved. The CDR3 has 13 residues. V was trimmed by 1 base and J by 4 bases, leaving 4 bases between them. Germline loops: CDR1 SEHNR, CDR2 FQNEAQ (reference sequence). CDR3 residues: CASSLEGTGELFF. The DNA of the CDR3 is TGTGCCAGCAGCTTAGAGGGCACCGGGGAGCTGTTTTTT.

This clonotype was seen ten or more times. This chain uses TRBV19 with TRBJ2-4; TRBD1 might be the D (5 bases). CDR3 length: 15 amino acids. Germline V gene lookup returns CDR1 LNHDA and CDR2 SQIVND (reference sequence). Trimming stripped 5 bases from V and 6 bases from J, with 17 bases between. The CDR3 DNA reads TGTGCCAGTAGTCTCCGGCCAGGGTCTTTAAACATTCAGTACTTC. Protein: CASSLRPGSLNIQYF.

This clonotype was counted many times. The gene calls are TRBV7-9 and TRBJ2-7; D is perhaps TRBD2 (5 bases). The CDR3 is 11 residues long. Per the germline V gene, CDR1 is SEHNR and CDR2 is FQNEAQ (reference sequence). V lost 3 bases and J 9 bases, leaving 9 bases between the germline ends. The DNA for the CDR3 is TGTGCCAGCAGCTTGGCGGACTTGCAGTACTTC. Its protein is CASSLADLQYF.

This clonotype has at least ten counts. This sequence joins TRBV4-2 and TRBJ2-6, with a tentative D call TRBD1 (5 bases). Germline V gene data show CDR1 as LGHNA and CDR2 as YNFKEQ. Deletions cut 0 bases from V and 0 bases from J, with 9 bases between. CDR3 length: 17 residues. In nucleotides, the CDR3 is TGTGCCAGCAGCCAAGAATACAGGCACTCTGGGGCCAACGTCCTGACTTTC. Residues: CASSQEYRHSGANVLTF.

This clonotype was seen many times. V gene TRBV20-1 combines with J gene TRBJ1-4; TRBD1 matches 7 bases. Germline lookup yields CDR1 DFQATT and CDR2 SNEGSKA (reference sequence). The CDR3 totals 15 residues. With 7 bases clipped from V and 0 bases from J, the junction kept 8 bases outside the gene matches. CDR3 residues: CSGSRGQSTNEKLFF. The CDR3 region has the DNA TGCAGTGGGAGCCGGGGACAGTCAACTAATGAAAAACTGTTTTTT.

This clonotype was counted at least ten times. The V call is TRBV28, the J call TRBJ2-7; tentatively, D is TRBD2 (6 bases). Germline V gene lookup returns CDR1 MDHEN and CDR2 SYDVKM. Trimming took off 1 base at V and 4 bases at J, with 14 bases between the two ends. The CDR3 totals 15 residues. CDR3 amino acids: CASSLSREGRYEQYF. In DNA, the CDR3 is TGTGCCAGCAGTTTATCCAGGGAAGGGAGGTACGAGCAGTACTTC.

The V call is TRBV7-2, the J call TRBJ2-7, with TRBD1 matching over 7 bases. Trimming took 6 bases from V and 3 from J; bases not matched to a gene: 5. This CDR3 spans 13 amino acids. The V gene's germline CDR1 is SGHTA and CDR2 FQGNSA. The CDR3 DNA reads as TGTGCCAGCAGTACGACAGGGTACTACGAGCAGTACTTC. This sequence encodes CASSTTGYYEQYF.

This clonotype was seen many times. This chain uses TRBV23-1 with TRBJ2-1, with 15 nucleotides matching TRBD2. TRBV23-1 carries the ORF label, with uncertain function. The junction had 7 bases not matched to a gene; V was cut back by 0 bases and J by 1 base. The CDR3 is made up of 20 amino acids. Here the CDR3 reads CASSQSEGLAGGSSYNEQFF. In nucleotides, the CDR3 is TGCGCCAGCAGTCAATCTGAAGGACTAGCGGGGGGGTCTTCCTACAATGAGCAGTTCTTC.

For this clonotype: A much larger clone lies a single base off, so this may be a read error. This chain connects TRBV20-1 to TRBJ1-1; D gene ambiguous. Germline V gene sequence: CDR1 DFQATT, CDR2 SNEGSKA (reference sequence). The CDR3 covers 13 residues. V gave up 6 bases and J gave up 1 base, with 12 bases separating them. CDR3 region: CSARIPSNTEAFF. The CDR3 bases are TGCAGTGCAAGGATCCCCTCGAACACTGAAGCTTTCTTT.

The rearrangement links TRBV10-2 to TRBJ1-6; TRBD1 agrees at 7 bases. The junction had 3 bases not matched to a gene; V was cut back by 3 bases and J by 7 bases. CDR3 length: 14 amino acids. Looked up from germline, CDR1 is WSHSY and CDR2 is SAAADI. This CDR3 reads CASSEQGTNSPLHF. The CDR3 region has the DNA TGCGCCAGCAGTGAACAGGGGACGAATTCACCCCTCCACTTT.